These 10 T cell receptor beta chains came from one sample sequenced in a study of identical twins (TCRdb year 2016). Library preparation employed 5' RACE. Sequencer: Illumina HiSeq 2000. The public reads were reprocessed in TCRdb via fastp at Q25 and MiXCR, keeping in-frame beta chains. One record per CDR3 amino acid sequence lists the most common genes and DNA. Counted in this sample were approximately 350,000 distinct CDR3 sequences; roughly 12% of them appeared once. More than 6% of the sample is taken by the ten largest. These same records also appear under a second study, on yellow fever vaccine responses in identical twins.

The sample consisted of CD8+ T cells sorted from blood. The origin of the receptors is a woman aged 18-35 years in good health.

J is TRBJ2-7 and V is TRBV20-1; 10 positions match TRBD1. The CDR3 is 15 amino acids. Per germline, CDR1 DFQATT and CDR2 SNEGSKA (reference sequence). The V segment lost 3 bases and the J segment 5 bases; nucleotides outside the gene matches: 10. The CDR3 DNA reads as TGCAGTGCTAGGCGCGGGACAGGGGTATTCAACGAGCAGTACTTC. Residues: CSARRGTGVFNEQYF.

In DNA, the CDR3 is TGTGCCAGTGCCGACAGGGGTAAGGATGAGCAGTTCTTC. Protein product: CASADRGKDEQFF. The chain employs TRBV14 and TRBJ2-1, with 8 nucleotides matching TRBD1. The CDR3 consists of 13 residues. After removal of 9 bases from V and 8 bases from J, the junction contained 9 bases not matched to a gene. Per the germline V gene, CDR1 is SGHDN and CDR2 is FVKESK. Full variable domain (outside the CDR3, taken from reference TRBV14 and TRBJ2-1): EAGVTQFPSHSVIEKGQTVTLRCDPISGHDNLYWYRRVMGKEIKFLLHFVKESKQDESGMPNNRFLAERTGGTYSTLKVQPAELEDSGVYFCASADRGKDEQFFGPGTRLTVL.

This clonotype was observed a handful of times. The V call is TRBV12-3 or TRBV12-4, the J call TRBJ2-1; 8 nucleotides align to TRBD2. The CDR3 is made up of 15 amino acids. The V segment lost 6 bases and the J segment 9 bases; nucleotides outside the gene matches: 13. The CDR3 reads CASSPRGGLTGEQFF. The CDR3 DNA sequence: TGTGCCAGCAGCCCTCGGGGGGGCCTTACTGGTGAGCAGTTCTTC.

The rearrangement uses TRBV19 and TRBJ1-1; 8 bases are a match to TRBD1. The ends lost 2 bases at V and 1 base at J; junction bases unmatched: 6. The V gene's germline CDR1 is LNHDA and CDR2 SQIVND (reference sequence). The CDR3 extends over 16 amino acids. The CDR3 DNA sequence: TGTGCCAGTAGTATATTCCGGACAGGGTCGAACACTGAAGCTTTCTTT. This translates into CASSIFRTGSNTEAFF.

This clonotype was observed a few times. The chain couples TRBV7-9 to TRBJ2-1; no reliable D call. V lost 6 bases and J 0 bases, leaving 9 bases between the germline ends. Germline V gene data show CDR1 as SEHNR and CDR2 as FQNEAQ (reference sequence). The CDR3 has 14 amino acids. The CDR3 sequence is CASSTGNSYNEQFF. The CDR3 DNA sequence: TGTGCCAGCAGTACTGGTAACTCCTACAATGAGCAGTTCTTC. Full variable domain (rest looked up from reference TRBV7-9 and TRBJ2-1): DTGVSQNPRHKITKRGQNVTFRCDPISEHNRLYWYRQTLGQGPEFLTYFQNEAQLEKSRLLSDRFSAERPKGSFSTLEIQRTEQGDSAMYLCASSTGNSYNEQFFGPGTRLTVL.

This clonotype was observed a few times. The rearrangement uses TRBV7-6 and TRBJ2-3; 9 bases line up with TRBD1. Germline CDR1 is SGHVS and CDR2 is FNYEAQ. Trimming removed 2 bases from V and 5 bases from J; junction bases left unmatched: 5. This CDR3 is 15 amino acids long. The CDR3 loop is CASSLLDRGGDTQYF. The CDR3 bases are TGTGCCAGCAGCTTATTGGACAGGGGAGGAGATACGCAGTATTTT.

This sequence joins TRBV7-3 and TRBJ2-1; TRBD2 is a possible D gene (5 bases). The CDR3 totals 15 residues. V dropped 0 bases and J dropped 5 bases, with 11 bases sitting between them. Per germline, CDR1 SGHTA and CDR2 FQGTGA. The CDR3 spells CASSLTAGSNNEQFF. As DNA, the CDR3 is TGTGCCAGCAGCTTAACGGCGGGCTCAAACAATGAGCAGTTCTTC.

This clonotype came up a few times. The genes are TRBV7-9 and TRBJ2-1; possibly TRBD2 for D (6 bases). CDR3 length: 12 amino acids. The V end was cut by 7 bases, the J end by 10 bases, with 14 bases between. Germline V gene lookup returns CDR1 SEHNR and CDR2 FQNEAQ (reference sequence). The CDR3 region is CASNVWGDEQFF. CDR3 coding DNA: TGTGCCAGCAACGTCTGGGGGGACGAGCAGTTCTTC.

This clonotype was seen repeatedly, ten times or more. This chain uses TRBV5-1 with TRBJ1-2; 7 bases are shared with TRBD1. The V and J ends lost 0 bases and 3 bases, in that order; junction bases with no gene match: 8. The CDR3 sequence is 16 residues long. Germline V gives CDR1 SGHRS, CDR2 YFSETQ. CDR3 in amino acids: CASSLETGLADYGYTF. CDR3 in DNA: TGCGCCAGCAGCTTGGAGACAGGGCTTGCAGACTATGGCTACACCTTC.

In its sample, this clonotype was seen many times. The chain combines TRBV6-4 with TRBJ2-3; 7 nucleotides match TRBD1. J was trimmed by 1 base and V by 8 bases; bases with no gene match: 3. The CDR3 sequence is 13 residues long. CDR1 and CDR2 from the germline V gene are MRHNA and SNTAGT. This CDR3 is CASATGGTDTQYF. CDR3 sequence (DNA): TGTGCCAGCGCCACAGGGGGCACAGATACGCAGTATTTT.